Below are 30 T cell receptor beta chains sequenced from a single sample in a study of OX40 agonist ivuxolimab in advanced cancers. Some clones are missing from TCRdb's copy, which holds only in-frame ones; the method was immunoSEQ multiplex PCR. The table has about 48,000 clones, around 84% seen once. The sequencing here drew on CD4+ or CD8+ T cells sorted from blood, taken in a trial of the OX40 agonist ivuxolimab. The receptors stem from an adult with an advanced solid tumor such as melanoma, head and neck, liver or kidney cancer.

This chain connects TRBV5-1 to TRBJ2-3; 7 bases are shared with TRBD2. The CDR3 is 14 amino acids. The germline gives CDR1 SGHRS, CDR2 YFSETQ. The V segment lost 2 bases and the J segment 3 bases; nucleotides outside the gene matches: 3. The CDR3 is CASSFGGSTDTQYF. The CDR3 bases are TGCGCCAGCAGCTTCGGCGGGAGTACAGATACGCAGTATTTT. Full variable domain (rest looked up from reference TRBV5-1 and TRBJ2-3): KAGVTQTPRYLIKTRGQQVTLSCSPISGHRSVSWYQQTPGQGLQFLFEYFSETQRNKGNFPGRFSGRQFSNSRSEMNVSTLELGDSALYLCASSFGGSTDTQYFGPGTRLTVL.

The CDR3 DNA is TGTGCCAGCAGCCTAAGCTCCTACGAGCAGTACTTC. This codes for CASSLSSYEQYF. The rearrangement links TRBV28 to TRBJ2-7; D is unresolved. The CDR3 has 12 amino acids. Germline V lookup: CDR1 MDHEN, CDR2 SYDVKM. Trimming removed 6 bases at V and 0 bases at J, with 6 bases between.

This clone was picked up one time. The chain is built from TRBV4-1 and TRBJ2-1; 7 nucleotides match TRBD1. CDR3 length equals 16 residues. The germline V gene has CDR1 MGHRA and CDR2 YSYEKL. J lost 7 bases, V lost 3 bases, and 12 bases had no gene match. The CDR3 bases are TGCGCCAGCAGCCAGGTAACAGGGGTACGAGAGAATGAGCAGTTCTTC. Protein sequence: CASSQVTGVRENEQFF.

CDR3 bases: TGTGCCATCAGTGTACGGGGCAATGAGCAGTTCTTC. Translation: CAISVRGNEQFF. This chain links TRBV10-3 with TRBJ2-1; D perhaps matches TRBD2 (5 bases). The V gene lost 4 bases and the J gene lost 6 bases, with 7 bases spanning the gap. The germline V gene encodes CDR1 ENHRY and CDR2 SYGVKD. The CDR3 is 12 amino acids.

This chain links TRBV7-9 with TRBJ2-5; D gene unclear. The CDR3 loop spans 14 amino acids. Trimming took off 1 base at V and 4 bases at J, with 10 bases between the two ends. Germline-derived CDR1 and CDR2 are SEHNR and FQNEAQ (reference sequence). The CDR3 DNA is TGTGCCAGCAGCTTAGGGACGGAGCGAGAGACCCAGTACTTC. Translating gives CASSLGTERETQYF.

This CDR3 is CASRRGRWTGELFF. DNA for the CDR3: TGTGCCAGCAGACGGGGGAGATGGACCGGGGAGCTGTTTTTT. The V call is TRBV27, the J call TRBJ2-2; TRBD2 is a possible D gene (6 bases). The V end was cut by 6 bases, the J end by 5 bases, with 13 bases between. Germline values: CDR1 MNHEY, CDR2 SMNVEV (reference sequence). The CDR3 length is 14 residues.

The chain uses TRBV29-1 and TRBJ1-2, with D unclear. Germline CDR1 is SQVTM and CDR2 is ANQGSEA. V lost 8 bases and J lost 8, with 21 bases in between. The CDR3 runs 13 residues. Written as DNA, the CDR3 is TGCAGCATTCCTCCCGCGGTCGGTGGCGGCTACACCTTC. Translated, it gives CSIPPAVGGGYTF.

V and J are TRBV19 and TRBJ1-4; D gene uncertain. Per the germline V gene, CDR1 is LNHDA and CDR2 is SQIVND (reference sequence). V shed 5 bases and J shed 4 bases, with 14 bases lying between them. The CDR3 contains 15 residues. CDR3 coding DNA: TGTGCCAGTAGTCCCCAAGGCCTTAGTAATGAAAAACTGTTTTTT. It yields the protein CASSPQGLSNEKLFF.

This chain connects TRBV19 to TRBJ2-7; D possibly corresponds to TRBD1 (5 bases). Looked up from germline, CDR1 is LNHDA and CDR2 is SQIVND (reference sequence). The CDR3 covers 16 residues. Trimming left V 1 base short and J 4 bases short, with 17 bases between. CDR3 residues: CASSIGPAAQGYEQYF. Here the CDR3 DNA reads TGTGCCAGTAGTATAGGACCGGCGGCCCAGGGTTACGAGCAGTACTTC. Combining the CDR3 with reference TRBV19 and TRBJ2-7 gives the whole variable domain DGGITQSPKYLFRKEGQNVTLSCEQNLNHDAMYWYRQDPGQGLRLIYYSQIVNDFQKGDIAEGYSVSREKKESFPLTVTSAQKNPTAFYLCASSIGPAAQGYEQYFGPGTRLTVT.

The genes are TRBV19 and TRBJ1-5; no reliable D call. Trimming removed 5 bases at V and 3 bases at J, with 8 bases between. CDR1 is LNHDA, CDR2 SQIVND, per germline (reference sequence). The CDR3 runs 13 residues. The CDR3 DNA reads TGTGCCAGTAGTCCGGCCCACAATCAGCCCCAGCATTTT. Encoded protein: CASSPAHNQPQHF.

This clone was picked up one time. The CDR3 DNA is TGTGCCAGCAGTTACAACCGGGACCAGCCCCAGCATTTT. Its translation: CASSYNRDQPQHF. V gene TRBV6-5 combines with J gene TRBJ1-5; D may be TRBD1 (5 bases). The ends were cut back, 2 bases at V and 7 bases at J, with 9 bases in the middle. Germline CDR1 MNHEY, CDR2 SVGAGI. This CDR3 has 13 residues.

This clone qualifies as medium-sized. The chain recombines TRBV10-3 with TRBJ1-1; 7 bases map to TRBD1. Germline-derived CDR1 and CDR2 are ENHRY and SYGVKD. The length of the CDR3 is 13 residues. Trimming at V came to 6 bases and at J to 1 base, leaving 2 bases not matched to a gene. CDR3 loop: CAISGTENTEAFF. The CDR3 DNA reads as TGTGCCATCAGCGGGACAGAGAACACTGAAGCTTTCTTT.

The gene calls are TRBV7-2 and TRBJ2-5; no clear D gene. Germline loops: CDR1 SGHTA, CDR2 FQGNSA. This CDR3 is 13 amino acids long. Trimming cost V 1 base and J 5 bases, with 8 bases left between them. The DNA of the CDR3 is TGTGCCAGCAGCTTAGAGGACCGGGAGACCCAGTACTTC. It yields the protein CASSLEDRETQYF.

The V and J genes are TRBV27 and TRBJ2-7; TRBD2 matches at 8 bases. The J segment lost 2 bases and the V segment lost 5 bases, leaving 14 bases of the junction unmatched. The CDR3 is made up of 17 amino acids. The germline gives CDR1 MNHEY, CDR2 SMNVEV (reference sequence). The CDR3 bases are TGTGCCAGCAGTCCTCGCCCCCTCAGCGGGAGCCCCTACGAGCAGTACTTC. This codes for CASSPRPLSGSPYEQYF.

The rearrangement uses TRBV5-1 and TRBJ2-1, with D perhaps matching TRBD2 (6 bases). Trimming took off 3 bases at V and 4 bases at J, with 11 bases between the two ends. Germline V gene lookup returns CDR1 SGHRS and CDR2 YFSETQ. The CDR3 spans 14 residues. CDR3 coding DNA: TGCGCCAGCAGCTCGGGACTGGATTACAATGAGCAGTTCTTC. Translating gives CASSSGLDYNEQFF.

This clone was seen more than once but under ten times. The chain links TRBV4-1 to TRBJ2-7, with TRBD2 identical over 15 bases. This CDR3 comprises 18 residues. V shed 0 bases, J shed 6 bases, and the junction held 9 bases outside the gene matches. Germline assignment: CDR1 MGHRA and CDR2 YSYEKL. As DNA, the CDR3 is TGCGCCAGCAGCCAAGAGCCGGGACTAGCGGGAGGAGGATCCGAGCAGTACTTC. It codes for CASSQEPGLAGGGSEQYF.

The V call is TRBV5-6, the J call TRBJ2-1; 10 positions match TRBD2. V shed 2 bases, J shed 9 bases, and the junction held 14 bases outside the gene matches. CDR3 length: 17 amino acids. The V gene's germline CDR1 is SGHDT and CDR2 YYEEEE. The CDR3 is CASSFRTSGKLTIEQFF. As DNA, the CDR3 is TGTGCCAGCAGCTTTCGGACTAGCGGCAAACTAACAATTGAGCAGTTCTTC.

The V call is TRBV2, the J call TRBJ2-7; D remains unclear. The CDR3 consists of 12 residues. Trimming removed 5 bases at V and 3 bases at J, with 8 bases between. CDR1 and CDR2 (germline): SNHLY, FYNNEI. The CDR3 is CASSSDYYEQYF. In nucleotides, the CDR3 is TGTGCCAGCAGTTCTGATTACTACGAGCAGTACTTC.

Only one count was recorded for this clone. The chain links TRBV7-2 to TRBJ2-4; tentative D call: TRBD2 (6 bases). The CDR3 runs 13 residues. In germline, CDR1 is SGHTA, CDR2 FQGNSA. The V gene lost 5 bases and the J gene lost 8 bases, with 13 bases spanning the gap. CDR3 DNA: TGTGCCAGCAGCCAGGAGGGTGCGGACATTCAGTACTTC. Translation: CASSQEGADIQYF.

The chain employs TRBV19 and TRBJ2-1; 7 positions agree with TRBD1. The CDR3 length is 15 residues. Germline V CDR1 and CDR2: LNHDA, SQIVND (reference sequence). V shed 3 bases and J 8 bases; nucleotides not matched to a gene: 10. Here the CDR3 DNA reads TGTGCCAGTAGTATCCGGGGACAGTACAGCGATGAGCAGTTCTTC. It translates to CASSIRGQYSDEQFF. Full variable domain (rest looked up from reference TRBV19 and TRBJ2-1): DGGITQSPKYLFRKEGQNVTLSCEQNLNHDAMYWYRQDPGQGLRLIYYSQIVNDFQKGDIAEGYSVSREKKESFPLTVTSAQKNPTAFYLCASSIRGQYSDEQFFGPGTRLTVL.

This sequence joins TRBV28 and TRBJ1-3; 9 bases align to TRBD1. Trimming at V came to 6 bases and at J to 4 bases, leaving 4 bases not matched to a gene. This CDR3 region has 14 residues. Germline V gene data show CDR1 as MDHEN and CDR2 as SYDVKM. CDR3: CASRNRGRGNTIYF. The CDR3 DNA follows: TGTGCCAGCAGGAACAGGGGGCGAGGAAACACCATATATTTT.

The CDR3 loop is CASSARTVAVSYEQYF. The CDR3 bases are TGTGCCAGCAGCGCCCGGACGGTCGCGGTCTCCTACGAGCAGTACTTC. This sequence joins TRBV7-9 and TRBJ2-7; unclear D gene. Germline values: CDR1 SEHNR, CDR2 FQNEAQ (reference sequence). The CDR3 spans 16 residues. V lost 5 bases, J lost 0 bases, and 17 bases lay in between.

V gene TRBV28 combines with J gene TRBJ2-7, with a tentative D call TRBD1 (5 bases). Germline V gene sequence: CDR1 MDHEN, CDR2 SYDVKM. V lost 8 bases and J lost 4, with 18 bases in between. The CDR3 spans 14 residues. CDR3 protein: CASCFDSGRYEQYF. The CDR3 nucleotides are TGTGCCAGCTGCTTTGACAGTGGTAGGTACGAGCAGTACTTC.

This clone was detected once. The rearrangement links TRBV7-9 to TRBJ2-3; tentatively, D is TRBD1 (6 bases). The CDR3 extends over 16 amino acids. Trimming cost V 1 base and J 5 bases, with 16 bases left between them. Per the germline V gene, CDR1 is SEHNR and CDR2 is FQNEAQ (reference sequence). CDR3 nucleotide sequence: TGTGCCAGCAGCTTAGAGGGGGTCCCACCGGGAGATACGCAGTATTTT. Translation gives CASSLEGVPPGDTQYF.

The rearrangement links TRBV10-3 to TRBJ1-2, with D possibly being TRBD1 (5 bases). The V gene's germline CDR1 is ENHRY and CDR2 SYGVKD. This CDR3 has 14 residues. V gave up 1 base and J gave up 1 base, with 7 bases separating them. In nucleotides, the CDR3 is TGTGCCATCAGTGAGTTCAGGGATAACTATGGCTACACCTTC. This gives the protein CAISEFRDNYGYTF.

J is TRBJ1-3 and V is TRBV10-3, with D uncertain. The V end was cut by 5 bases, the J end by 0 bases, with 14 bases between. This CDR3 has 16 residues. CDR1 ENHRY and CDR2 SYGVKD come from the germline V gene. This CDR3 is CAISTDGPSSGNTIYF. The CDR3 nucleotides read TGTGCCATCAGTACCGACGGCCCGAGCTCTGGAAACACCATATATTTT.

This clone was seen only once. The J gene is TRBJ2-3, the V gene TRBV9; D is unresolved. Germline CDR1 is SGDLS and CDR2 is YYNGEE. The CDR3 has 14 residues. V lost 4 bases, J lost 6 bases, and 15 bases lay in between. CDR3 coding DNA: TGTGCCAGCAGCCCCCTGACGGAAATGGATACGCAGTATTTT. This translates into CASSPLTEMDTQYF.

V usage is TRBV19 and J usage is TRBJ2-5; no definite D call. V was trimmed by 8 bases and J by 5 bases, leaving 12 bases between them. Germline V gene data show CDR1 as LNHDA and CDR2 as SQIVND (reference sequence). CDR3 length equals 12 residues. DNA of the CDR3: TGTGCCAGTGGATCCGAAGGTGAGACCCAGTACTTC. The encoded protein is CASGSEGETQYF.

V gene TRBV2 combines with J gene TRBJ2-5; D gene unclear. Germline loops: CDR1 SNHLY, CDR2 FYNNEI. CDR3 size: 13 residues. Trimming cost V 4 bases and J 5 bases, with 11 bases left between them. Here the CDR3 reads CASSVSIEETQYF. CDR3 bases: TGTGCCAGCAGTGTTTCTATTGAGGAGACCCAGTACTTC.

The V call is TRBV6-5, the J call TRBJ2-7, with D unclear. There are 14 residues in the CDR3. Germline values: CDR1 MNHEY, CDR2 SVGAGI. V was shortened by 7 bases and J by 3 bases, with 16 bases between the two germline ends. The CDR3 sequence: CASTPVTPLYEQYF. The DNA of the CDR3 is TGTGCCAGCACCCCGGTCACTCCGCTCTACGAGCAGTACTTC.